Sequencing of this T cell receptor beta chain was carried out in a study of blood T cell repertoires in COVID-19. V shed 4 bases and J shed 2 bases, with 12 bases lying between them. The length of the CDR3 is 14 residues. In germline, CDR1 is LGHNA, CDR2 YSLEER. Data came from immunoSEQ multiplex PCR; TCRdb stores just in-frame clones and leaves some out. Of 150,000 to 160,000 clones listed, about four fifths are singletons. The material sequenced was peripheral blood. V is TRBV4-3 and J is TRBJ2-7; D uncertain. The receptor comes from a man aged 60 to 69 with acute or convalescent COVID-19. The CDR3 sequence: CASSLRRIPYEQYF. The CDR3 DNA reads as TGCGCCAGCAGCCTTCGGAGAATCCCCTACGAGCAGTACTTC.